This TCR beta chain stems from a study of CD8 T cells in ankylosing spondylitis. Study results and limitations: Peripheral blood samples showed relatively rare disease-linked clones, and these clones were CD8+. The study identified a TCR beta motif of roughly eight highly homologous variants that appeared characteristic of ankylosing spondylitis blood.

Remarks on this clonotype: The antigen remains undetermined.

The V end was cut by 1 base, the J end by 0 bases, with 9 bases between. The CDR3 has 15 amino acids. CDR1 SGHTA and CDR2 FQGNSA come from the germline V gene. TCRdb ran MiXCR on the 5' RACE reads and lists one entry per CDR3 protein. The sample consists of just under 550,000 distinct CDR3 sequences, approximately 11% of them appearing once. Sequencing was carried out using blood, either unsorted or a sorted T cell fraction (not recorded which). This TCR derives from a male donor with ankylosing spondylitis. The rearrangement joins TRBV7-2 to TRBJ1-2; no definite D call. The CDR3 DNA sequence: TGTGCCAGCAGCTTAGATCACCTACCTAACTATGGCTACACCTTC. This translates into CASSLDHLPNYGYTF.